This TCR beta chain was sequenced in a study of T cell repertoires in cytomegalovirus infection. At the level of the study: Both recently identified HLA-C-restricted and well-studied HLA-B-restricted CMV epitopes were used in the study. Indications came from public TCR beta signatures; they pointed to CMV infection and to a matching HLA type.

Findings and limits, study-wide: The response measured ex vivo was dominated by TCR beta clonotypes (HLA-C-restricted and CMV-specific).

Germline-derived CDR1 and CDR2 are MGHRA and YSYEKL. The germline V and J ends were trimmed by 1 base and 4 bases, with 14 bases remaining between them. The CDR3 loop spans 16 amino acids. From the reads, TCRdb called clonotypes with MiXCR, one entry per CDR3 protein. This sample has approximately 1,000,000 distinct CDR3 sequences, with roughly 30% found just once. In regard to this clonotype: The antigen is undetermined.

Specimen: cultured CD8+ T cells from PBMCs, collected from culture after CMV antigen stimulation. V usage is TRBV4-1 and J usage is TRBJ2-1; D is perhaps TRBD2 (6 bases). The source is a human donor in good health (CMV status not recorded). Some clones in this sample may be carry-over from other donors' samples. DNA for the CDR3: TGCGCCAGCAGCCAAGTTGGAGGGGTCACTTACAATGAGCAGTTCTTC. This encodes CASSQVGGVTYNEQFF.